Presented here are 8 T cell receptor beta chains from one specimen sequenced in a study of shared clonotypes between healthy human individuals. TCRdb's copy holds only in-frame clones and misses some; the assay was immunoSEQ multiplex PCR. The data show around 1.6 million clones, approximately 98% seen once. Specimen: naive CD4+ T cells sorted from blood. This sample's subset: CD45RA+ positively selected. Receptors were obtained from a man under 40 in good health.

A note on this clone: Other DNA sequences in the same sample also yield this CDR3. The chain has TRBV5-1 and TRBJ2-5; D gene unclear. Germline CDR1 is SGHRS and CDR2 is YFSETQ. The V end lost 0 bases, the J end lost 4 bases, and 4 bases lay between the germline ends. The CDR3 has 12 residues. In DNA form, the CDR3 reads TGCGCCAGCAGCTTGGTTGGAGAGACCCAGTACTTC. Translated, it gives CASSLVGETQYF.

The chain uses TRBV5-1 and TRBJ2-1; 10 positions match TRBD1. The V gene's germline CDR1 is SGHRS and CDR2 YFSETQ. The CDR3 spans 16 residues. Trimming removed 4 bases from V and 8 bases from J; junction bases left unmatched: 12. The CDR3 nucleotides are TGCGCCAGCAGCCTGGACAATAGACAGGGGGCAGATGAGCAGTTCTTC. This gives the protein CASSLDNRQGADEQFF. The whole variable domain, remainder taken from reference TRBV5-1 and TRBJ2-1, is KAGVTQTPRYLIKTRGQQVTLSCSPISGHRSVSWYQQTPGQGLQFLFEYFSETQRNKGNFPGRFSGRQFSNSRSEMNVSTLELGDSALYLCASSLDNRQGADEQFFGPGTRLTVL.

The chain employs TRBV13 and TRBJ1-2; 9 bases agree with TRBD1. Per the germline V gene, CDR1 is PRHDT and CDR2 is FYEKMQ (reference sequence). The CDR3 has 14 residues. V lost 3 bases and J lost 3; bases outside the gene matches: 2. CDR3 region: CASSLWTGDYGYTF. The CDR3 bases are TGTGCCAGCAGCTTGTGGACAGGGGACTATGGCTACACCTTC.

This chain joins TRBV30 and TRBJ1-5, with D unresolved. Germline CDR1 GTSNPN, CDR2 SVGIG (reference sequence). The CDR3 sequence is 24 residues long. The V end lost 5 bases, the J end lost 5 bases, and 46 bases lay between the germline ends. CDR3 nucleotide sequence: TGTGCCTGGTGTCAGAAGGTACCGTTCCTCAGTTGTATTAGTAGGGTAAGGGAAGATCAGCCCCAGCATTTT. Translating gives CAWCQKVPFLSCISRVREDQPQHF. Full variable domain (rest looked up from reference TRBV30 and TRBJ1-5): SQTIHQWPATLVQPVGSPLSLECTVEGTSNPNLYWYRQAAGRGLQLLFYSVGIGQISSEVPQNLSASRPQDRQFILSSKKLLLSDSGFYLCAWCQKVPFLSCISRVREDQPQHFGDGTRLSIL.

CDR3 amino acids: CASWPGQPYGYTF. The DNA of the CDR3 is TGTGCCAGTTGGCCGGGACAGCCGTATGGCTACACCTTC. The chain links TRBV2 to TRBJ1-2; 7 bases are shared with TRBD1. The CDR3 totals 13 residues. Trimming took 9 bases from V and 5 from J; bases not matched to a gene: 9. CDR1 is SNHLY, CDR2 FYNNEI, per germline.

The chain recombines TRBV14 with TRBJ2-1, with unresolved D. This CDR3 has 15 residues. CDR1 and CDR2 (germline): SGHDN, FVKESK. V lost 5 bases and J 2 bases, leaving 13 bases between the germline ends. As DNA, the CDR3 is TGTGCCAGCAGCGAAAGGCTAGGGCCCTACAATGAGCAGTTCTTC. Its translation: CASSERLGPYNEQFF. Based on the CDR3 plus reference TRBV14 and TRBJ2-1, the full variable domain is EAGVTQFPSHSVIEKGQTVTLRCDPISGHDNLYWYRRVMGKEIKFLLHFVKESKQDESGMPNNRFLAERTGGTYSTLKVQPAELEDSGVYFCASSERLGPYNEQFFGPGTRLTVL.

The chain employs TRBV28 and TRBJ2-7; D unresolved. The CDR3 runs 12 residues. The ends were cut back, 10 bases at V and 6 bases at J, with 16 bases in the middle. The V gene's germline CDR1 is MDHEN and CDR2 SYDVKM. The CDR3, as DNA: TGTGCCACCCGCCACTTAAAAGTCGAGCAGTACTTC. It codes for CATRHLKVEQYF.

This CDR3 reads CASTRQGHTGELFF. The CDR3 nucleotides are TGTGCCAGCACACGACAGGGGCACACCGGGGAGCTGTTTTTT. This sequence joins TRBV6-5 and TRBJ2-2; TRBD1 aligns across 8 bases. This CDR3 comprises 14 residues. Germline-derived CDR1 and CDR2 are MNHEY and SVGAGI. The V and J ends lost 7 bases and 3 bases, in that order; junction bases with no gene match: 4.